This TCR beta chain was identified during a study of blood T cell repertoires in COVID-19. The germline V gene encodes CDR1 GTSNPN and CDR2 SVGIG (reference sequence). CDR3 length: 18 residues. The V end was cut by 1 base, the J end by 2 bases, with 22 bases between. Authors' analysis steps: Amplification with reference gene primers provided the estimates of nucleated cell counts. Produced via immunoSEQ multiplex PCR; TCRdb's table is partial and in-frame only. The DNA was the basis for D and trimming; V, J and clone size are from that table. Here the sample spans more than 200,000 clones, 85% to 90% being singletons.

The specimen sequenced was peripheral blood. V and J are TRBV30 and TRBJ2-3; TRBD2 is a possible D gene (6 bases). This sequence was found in a man aged 45-60 years with COVID-19, enrolled during active disease. CDR3 sequence reads: CAWSGGGAPRYDTDTQYF. In DNA form, the CDR3 reads TGTGCCTGGAGTGGGGGCGGGGCGCCACGGTACGACACAGATACGCAGTATTTT.